This T cell receptor (beta chain) was observed in a study of cytomegalovirus exposure and HLA in healthy donors. Overall study results and limits: Later analysis demonstrated an association between a missense DCLRE1C variant and TCR beta V- and J-gene trimming. The number of N-insertions in an Asian-associated ancestry cluster was reportedly below the 666-donor mean in a later analysis. CMV antigen specificity of a few CMV-associated chains was confirmed in vitro.

The PCR was carried out with 60 Vbeta primers and 13 Jbeta primers. Some clones are missing from TCRdb's copy, which holds only in-frame ones; the method was immunoSEQ multiplex PCR. In the table there are some 130,000 clones, around three quarters of which are singletons. The CDR3 has 15 residues. V dropped 6 bases and J dropped 2 bases, with 14 bases sitting between them. Germline lookup yields CDR1 MDHEN and CDR2 SYDVKM. About this clone itself: Its antigen is undetermined.

The receptor comes from a woman aged 50 to 60 in good health and CMV-seronegative. Input material: PBMCs. This rearrangement joins TRBV28 to TRBJ2-1; tentatively, D is TRBD1 (8 bases). CDR3 in DNA: TGTGCCAGCAGCGCACAGGGGGGGACCTACAATGAGCAGTTCTTC. Translating it yields CASSAQGGTYNEQFF.